The T cell receptor beta chain described here comes from a study of blood T cells in healthy people across ages. CDR3 length: 11 amino acids. V lost 2 bases and J 7 bases, leaving 6 bases between the germline ends. A J-beta primer mix and a sample-barcoded 5' primer were used in a second PCR of roughly 6 to 11 cycles. MiXCR, applied by TCRdb to the 5' RACE reads, yields one record per CDR3 protein. This sample yields hundreds of thousands of distinct CDR3 sequences, of which around half are seen a single time; around a third belongs to the top ten. Study-wide results and limits: Age showed a roughly linear inverse relationship with TCR beta diversity per million T cells.

Concerning this clonotype itself: What it binds is not known.

Sequencing was done on a sample of blood. The clonotype was recovered from a woman in her sixties or seventies in good health. The rearrangement links TRBV12-3 or TRBV12-4 to TRBJ2-7, with D unclear. CDR3 DNA sequence: TGTGCCAGCAGTTTATCTTGGGAGCAGTACTTC. Encoded protein: CASSLSWEQYF.